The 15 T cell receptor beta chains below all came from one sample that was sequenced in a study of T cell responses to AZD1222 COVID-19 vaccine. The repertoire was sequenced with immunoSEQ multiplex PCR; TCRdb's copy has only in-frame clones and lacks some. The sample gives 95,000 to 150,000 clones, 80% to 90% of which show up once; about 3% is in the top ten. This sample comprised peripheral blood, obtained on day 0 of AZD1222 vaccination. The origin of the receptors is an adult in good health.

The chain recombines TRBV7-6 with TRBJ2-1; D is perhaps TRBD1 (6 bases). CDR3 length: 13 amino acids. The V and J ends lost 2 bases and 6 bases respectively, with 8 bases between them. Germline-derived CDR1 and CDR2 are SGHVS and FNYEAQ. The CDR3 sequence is CASSLQGFNEQFF. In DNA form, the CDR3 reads TGTGCCAGCAGCTTACAGGGGTTCAATGAGCAGTTCTTC.

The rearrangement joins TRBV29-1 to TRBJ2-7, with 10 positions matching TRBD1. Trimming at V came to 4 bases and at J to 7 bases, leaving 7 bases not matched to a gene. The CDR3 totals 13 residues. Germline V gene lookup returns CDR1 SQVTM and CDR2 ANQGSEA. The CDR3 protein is CSVGGQGGLEQYF. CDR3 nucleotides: TGCAGCGTTGGCGGACAGGGGGGTCTGGAGCAGTACTTC.

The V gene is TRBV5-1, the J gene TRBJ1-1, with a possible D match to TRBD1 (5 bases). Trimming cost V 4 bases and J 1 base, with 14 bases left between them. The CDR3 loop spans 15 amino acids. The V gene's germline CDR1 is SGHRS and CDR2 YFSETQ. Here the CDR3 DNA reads TGCGCCAGCAGCCCTGGGGGGACGGGGAACACTGAAGCTTTCTTT. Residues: CASSPGGTGNTEAFF.

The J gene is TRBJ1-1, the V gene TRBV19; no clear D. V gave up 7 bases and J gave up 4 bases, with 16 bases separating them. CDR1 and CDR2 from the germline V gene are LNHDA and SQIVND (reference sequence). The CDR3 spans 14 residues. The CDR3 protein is CASISSWLATEAFF. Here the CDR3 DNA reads TGTGCCAGTATCTCCAGTTGGCTGGCCACTGAAGCTTTCTTT.

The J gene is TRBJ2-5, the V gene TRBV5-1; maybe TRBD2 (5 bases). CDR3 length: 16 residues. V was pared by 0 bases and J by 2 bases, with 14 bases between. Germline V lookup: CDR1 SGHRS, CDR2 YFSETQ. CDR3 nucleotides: TGCGCCAGCAGCTTGGAGGGAGCGGACCAACAAGAGACCCAGTACTTC. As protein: CASSLEGADQQETQYF.

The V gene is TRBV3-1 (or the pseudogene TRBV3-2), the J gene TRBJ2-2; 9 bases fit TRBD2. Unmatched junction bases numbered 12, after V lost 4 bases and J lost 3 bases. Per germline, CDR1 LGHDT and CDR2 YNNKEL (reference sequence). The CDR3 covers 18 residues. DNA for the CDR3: TGTGCCAGCAGCCTTTCTTCGGGGAGCGGGGGGTACACCGGGGAGCTGTTTTTT. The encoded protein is CASSLSSGSGGYTGELFF.

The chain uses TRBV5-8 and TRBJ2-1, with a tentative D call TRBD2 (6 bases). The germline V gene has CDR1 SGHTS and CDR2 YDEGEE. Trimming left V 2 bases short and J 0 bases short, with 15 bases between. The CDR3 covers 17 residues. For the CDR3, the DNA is TGTGCCAGCAGCTTCGGGAGACTCCAAAGCTCCTACAATGAGCAGTTCTTC. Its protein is CASSFGRLQSSYNEQFF.

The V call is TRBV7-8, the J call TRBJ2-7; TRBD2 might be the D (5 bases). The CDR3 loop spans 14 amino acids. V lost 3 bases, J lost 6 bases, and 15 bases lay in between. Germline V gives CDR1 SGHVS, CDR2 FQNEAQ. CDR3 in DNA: TGTGCCAGCAGCTTCTCCACTAGGGTGGGCGAGCAGTACTTC. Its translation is CASSFSTRVGEQYF.

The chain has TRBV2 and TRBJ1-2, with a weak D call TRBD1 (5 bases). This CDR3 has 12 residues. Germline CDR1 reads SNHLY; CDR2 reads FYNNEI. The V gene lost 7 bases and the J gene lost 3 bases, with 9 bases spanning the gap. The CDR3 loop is CASNIGDYGYTF. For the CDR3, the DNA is TGTGCCAGCAATATAGGGGACTATGGCTACACCTTC.

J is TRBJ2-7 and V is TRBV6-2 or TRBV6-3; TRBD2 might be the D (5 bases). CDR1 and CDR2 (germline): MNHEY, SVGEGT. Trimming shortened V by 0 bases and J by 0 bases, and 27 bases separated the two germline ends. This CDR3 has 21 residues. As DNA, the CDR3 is TGTGCCAGCAGTTACTCGAGAGGGCCTTCCGGGGTAAGGAGCCTCTCCTACGAGCAGTACTTC. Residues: CASSYSRGPSGVRSLSYEQYF.

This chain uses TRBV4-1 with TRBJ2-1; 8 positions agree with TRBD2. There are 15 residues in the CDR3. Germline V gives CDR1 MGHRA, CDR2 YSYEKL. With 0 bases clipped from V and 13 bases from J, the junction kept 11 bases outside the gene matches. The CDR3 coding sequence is TGCGCCAGCAGCCAAGAAACCGGGACTAGGAGACGTCAGTTCTTC. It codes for CASSQETGTRRRQFF.

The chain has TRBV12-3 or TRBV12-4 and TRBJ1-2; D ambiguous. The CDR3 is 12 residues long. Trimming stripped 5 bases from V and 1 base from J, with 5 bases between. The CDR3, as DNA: TGTGCCAGCAGTACGGGTAACTATGGCTACACCTTC. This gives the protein CASSTGNYGYTF.

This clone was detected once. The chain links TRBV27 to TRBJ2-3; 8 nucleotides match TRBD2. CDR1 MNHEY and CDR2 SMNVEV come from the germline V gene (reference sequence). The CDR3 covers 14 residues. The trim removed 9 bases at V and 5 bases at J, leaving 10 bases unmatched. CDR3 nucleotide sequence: TGTGCCAGTTACACCGGGACTAGTAAAGATACGCAGTATTTT. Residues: CASYTGTSKDTQYF.

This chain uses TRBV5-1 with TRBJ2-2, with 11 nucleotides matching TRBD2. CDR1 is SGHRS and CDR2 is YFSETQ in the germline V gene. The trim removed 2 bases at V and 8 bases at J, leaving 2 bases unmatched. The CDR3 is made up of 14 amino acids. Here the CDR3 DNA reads TGCGCCAGCAGCTTCACTAGCGGGAGTGGGGAGCTGTTTTTT. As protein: CASSFTSGSGELFF. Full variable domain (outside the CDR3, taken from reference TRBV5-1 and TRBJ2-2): KAGVTQTPRYLIKTRGQQVTLSCSPISGHRSVSWYQQTPGQGLQFLFEYFSETQRNKGNFPGRFSGRQFSNSRSEMNVSTLELGDSALYLCASSFTSGSGELFFGEGSRLTVL.

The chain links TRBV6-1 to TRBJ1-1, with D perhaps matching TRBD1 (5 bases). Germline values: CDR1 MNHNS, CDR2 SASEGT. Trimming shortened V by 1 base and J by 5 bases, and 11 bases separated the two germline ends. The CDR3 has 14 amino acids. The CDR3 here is CASSEGGGKTEAFF. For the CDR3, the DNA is TGTGCCAGCAGTGAAGGTGGGGGGAAGACTGAAGCTTTCTTT.